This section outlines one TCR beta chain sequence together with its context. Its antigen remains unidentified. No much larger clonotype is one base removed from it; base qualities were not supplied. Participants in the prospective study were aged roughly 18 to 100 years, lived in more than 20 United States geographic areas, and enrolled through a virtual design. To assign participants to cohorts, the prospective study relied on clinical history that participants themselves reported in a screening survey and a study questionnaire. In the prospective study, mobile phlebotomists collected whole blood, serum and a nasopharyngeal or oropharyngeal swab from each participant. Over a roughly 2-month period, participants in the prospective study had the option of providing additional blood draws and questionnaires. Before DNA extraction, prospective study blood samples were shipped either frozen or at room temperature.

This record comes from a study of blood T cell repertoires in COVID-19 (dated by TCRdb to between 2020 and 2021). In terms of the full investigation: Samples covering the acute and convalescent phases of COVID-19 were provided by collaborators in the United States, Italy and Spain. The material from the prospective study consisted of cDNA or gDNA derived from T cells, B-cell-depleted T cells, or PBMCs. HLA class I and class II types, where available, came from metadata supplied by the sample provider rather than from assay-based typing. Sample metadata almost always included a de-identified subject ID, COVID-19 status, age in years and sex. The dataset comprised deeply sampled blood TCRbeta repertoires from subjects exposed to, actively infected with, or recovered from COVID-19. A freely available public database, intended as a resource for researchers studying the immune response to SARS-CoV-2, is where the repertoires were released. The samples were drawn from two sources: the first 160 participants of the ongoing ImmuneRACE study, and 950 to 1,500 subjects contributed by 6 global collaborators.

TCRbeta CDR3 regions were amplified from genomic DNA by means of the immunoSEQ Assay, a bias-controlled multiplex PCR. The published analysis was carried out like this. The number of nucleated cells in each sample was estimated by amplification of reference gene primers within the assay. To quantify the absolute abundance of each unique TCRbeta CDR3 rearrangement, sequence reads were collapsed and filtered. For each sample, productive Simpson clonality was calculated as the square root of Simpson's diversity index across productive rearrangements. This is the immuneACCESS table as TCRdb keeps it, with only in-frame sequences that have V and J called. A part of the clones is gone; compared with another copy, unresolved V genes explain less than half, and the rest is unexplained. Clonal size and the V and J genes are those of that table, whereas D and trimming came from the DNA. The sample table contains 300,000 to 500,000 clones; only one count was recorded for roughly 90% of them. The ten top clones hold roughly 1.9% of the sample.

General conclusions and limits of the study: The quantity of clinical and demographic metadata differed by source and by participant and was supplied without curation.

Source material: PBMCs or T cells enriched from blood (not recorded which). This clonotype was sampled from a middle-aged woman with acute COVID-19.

CDR3 sequence: CAISDRHYGYTF. The DNA sequence follows: TGTGCCATCAGTGATCGTCACTATGGCTACACCTTC. Recombination joined TRBV10-3 with TRBJ1-2, with the D segment identity uncertain. Measured from the cysteine to the phenylalanine, the CDR3 is 12 residues long. The only DNA kept is the CDR3, 36 bases in frame from the first base. CDR1 and CDR2, looked up from the germline V gene, are ENHRY and SYGVKD. Trimming costs V 3 bases and J 3 bases, and their ends lie 5 bases apart.